The next 32 T cell receptor beta chains were all read from a single sample in a study of PD-L1 blockade in urothelial cancer. Time point meaning: peripheral blood 6 weeks after treatment start. Assay: immunoSEQ multiplex PCR; the TCRdb copy retains only in-frame clones and omits some. The data show about 76,000 clones, with about 91% seen just once and 0.87% held by the top ten. Here the sequenced sample was PBMCs, taken around atezolizumab (anti-PD-L1) treatment. The receptors shown here come from a woman older than 75 with urothelial cancer.

The gene calls are TRBV19 and TRBJ2-1; 9 bases match TRBD1. The V gene's germline CDR1 is LNHDA and CDR2 SQIVND (reference sequence). V gave up 7 bases and J gave up 0 bases; unmatched junction bases: 4. There are 15 residues in the CDR3. CDR3: CASTLTGGSYNEQFF. CDR3 bases: TGTGCCAGTACCCTGACAGGGGGCTCCTACAATGAGCAGTTCTTC. Based on the CDR3 plus reference TRBV19 and TRBJ2-1, the full variable domain is DGGITQSPKYLFRKEGQNVTLSCEQNLNHDAMYWYRQDPGQGLRLIYYSQIVNDFQKGDIAEGYSVSREKKESFPLTVTSAQKNPTAFYLCASTLTGGSYNEQFFGPGTRLTVL.

The chain carries TRBV11-2 and TRBJ2-5; TRBD2 agrees at 7 bases. J lost 5 bases, V lost 1 base, and 4 bases had no gene match. The length of the CDR3 is 14 residues. The germline V gene has CDR1 SGHAT and CDR2 FQNNGV. The CDR3 nucleotides read TGTGCCAGCAGCTTAGGGACTAGTGTCGAGACCCAGTACTTC. It is translated as CASSLGTSVETQYF.

The V and J genes are TRBV19 and TRBJ1-1; TRBD1 aligns across 10 bases. Germline CDR1 is LNHDA and CDR2 is SQIVND (reference sequence). The ends lost 7 bases at V and 5 bases at J; junction bases unmatched: 7. The CDR3 totals 14 residues. For the CDR3, the DNA is TGTGCCAGTACCCGGGACAGGGGAGGGACTGAAGCTTTCTTT. Protein product: CASTRDRGGTEAFF. Full variable domain (outside the CDR3, taken from reference TRBV19 and TRBJ1-1): DGGITQSPKYLFRKEGQNVTLSCEQNLNHDAMYWYRQDPGQGLRLIYYSQIVNDFQKGDIAEGYSVSREKKESFPLTVTSAQKNPTAFYLCASTRDRGGTEAFFGQGTRLTVV.

V gene TRBV7-9 combines with J gene TRBJ1-5; no clear D. Germline assignment: CDR1 SEHNR and CDR2 FQNEAQ (reference sequence). The CDR3 length is 12 residues. With 5 bases removed from V and 3 bases from J, the gap between germline ends came to 5 bases. Here the CDR3 reads CASSPINQPQHF. The CDR3 DNA follows: TGTGCCAGCAGCCCAATCAATCAGCCCCAGCATTTT.

The chain joins TRBV2 to TRBJ1-3; D might be TRBD1 (6 bases). In germline, CDR1 is SNHLY, CDR2 FYNNEI. Between the trimmed V and J ends, which lost 1 base and 0 bases, there was a span of 10 bases. This CDR3 is built from 16 residues. The CDR3 nucleotides read TGTGCCAGCAGTGAAGGGACAGCCACCTCTGGAAACACCATATATTTT. Protein sequence: CASSEGTATSGNTIYF.

This chain connects TRBV6-1 to TRBJ2-5, with 8 nucleotides matching TRBD1. The CDR3 totals 15 residues. The junction had 13 bases not matched to a gene; V was cut back by 8 bases and J by 5 bases. Germline CDR1 reads MNHNS; CDR2 reads SASEGT. The chain's CDR3 is CASQTPQGGQETQYF. Written as DNA, the CDR3 is TGTGCCAGCCAAACCCCACAGGGGGGCCAGGAGACCCAGTACTTC.

The chain recombines TRBV11-2 with TRBJ2-3; D is perhaps TRBD1 (6 bases). The CDR3 sequence is 15 residues long. Germline CDR1 reads SGHAT; CDR2 reads FQNNGV. Trimming took off 3 bases at V and 2 bases at J, with 12 bases between the two ends. CDR3 in amino acids: CASSFLAGATDTQYF. As DNA, the CDR3 is TGTGCCAGCAGCTTCCTAGCAGGGGCCACAGATACGCAGTATTTT. The whole variable domain, remainder taken from reference TRBV11-2 and TRBJ2-3, is EAGVAQSPRYKIIEKRQSVAFWCNPISGHATLYWYQQILGQGPKLLIQFQNNGVVDDSQLPKDRFSAERLKGVDSTLKIQPAKLEDSAVYLCASSFLAGATDTQYFGPGTRLTVL.

The chain links TRBV2 to TRBJ1-5; D gene uncertain. The V and J ends lost 5 bases and 1 base respectively, with 6 bases between them. The CDR3 runs to 13 residues. The germline CDR1 and CDR2 sequences are SNHLY and FYNNEI. The CDR3 here is CASSTRSNQPQHF. For the CDR3, the DNA is TGTGCCAGCAGTACCCGGAGCAATCAGCCCCAGCATTTT. The complete variable domain, with remaining parts taken from reference TRBV2 and TRBJ1-5, reads EPEVTQTPSHQVTQMGQEVILRCVPISNHLYFYWYRQILGQKVEFLVSFYNNEISEKSEIFDDQFSVERPDGSNFTLKIRSTKLEDSAMYFCASSTRSNQPQHFGDGTRLSIL.

V usage is TRBV27 and J usage is TRBJ1-1; D is undetermined. The CDR3 spans 14 residues. Trimming stripped 5 bases from V and 3 bases from J, with 13 bases between. The germline V gene encodes CDR1 MNHEY and CDR2 SMNVEV (reference sequence). CDR3 DNA sequence: TGTGCCAGCAGTGCGACTACGGGAGACACTGAAGCTTTCTTT. Residues: CASSATTGDTEAFF.

This clone showed up just a few times. The chain recombines TRBV7-9 with TRBJ2-7, with TRBD2 identical over 11 bases. The CDR3 spans 13 residues. Per germline, CDR1 SEHNR and CDR2 FQNEAQ (reference sequence). The junction had 2 bases not matched to a gene; V was cut back by 5 bases and J by 5 bases. This CDR3 reads CASSPGLADEQYF. The CDR3 DNA follows: TGTGCCAGCAGCCCGGGACTAGCGGACGAGCAGTACTTC.

The chain links TRBV18 to TRBJ1-1, with D hard to call. In germline, CDR1 is KGHSH, CDR2 LQKENI. The CDR3 contains 13 residues. Trimming took off 6 bases at V and 0 bases at J, with 8 bases between the two ends. The CDR3 reads CASSSDMNTEAFF. The CDR3 region has the DNA TGTGCCAGCTCCTCCGACATGAACACTGAAGCTTTCTTT.

This rearrangement joins TRBV7-9 to TRBJ2-7; 9 bases fit TRBD1. The V and J ends lost 0 bases and 6 bases, in that order; junction bases with no gene match: 9. CDR3 size: 16 residues. Germline V CDR1 and CDR2: SEHNR, FQNEAQ (reference sequence). The CDR3 nucleotides read TGTGCCAGCAGCTTAGCCACCGGGACAGGGCTGGCCGAGCAGTACTTC. The encoded protein is CASSLATGTGLAEQYF.

This chain uses TRBV6-1 with TRBJ1-3; maybe TRBD1 (6 bases). V was trimmed by 2 bases and J by 4 bases, leaving 18 bases between them. Germline V gives CDR1 MNHNS, CDR2 SASEGT. This CDR3 contains 17 residues. CDR3 protein: CASSELSLQGSGNTIYF. The CDR3 DNA reads TGTGCCAGCAGTGAACTCTCCTTACAGGGATCCGGAAACACCATATATTTT.

V usage is TRBV11-2 and J usage is TRBJ2-7; 8 bases are shared with TRBD1. V shed 4 bases and J 2 bases; nucleotides not matched to a gene: 4. This CDR3 is built from 14 residues. CDR1 is SGHAT, CDR2 FQNNGV, per germline. CDR3 loop: CASSYDRGTYEQYF. CDR3 DNA sequence: TGTGCCAGCAGCTACGACAGGGGCACCTACGAGCAGTACTTC.

This clone was picked up one time. The chain couples TRBV5-8 to TRBJ1-5, with 7 nucleotides matching TRBD1. V lost 0 bases and J lost 3; bases outside the gene matches: 3. Germline values: CDR1 SGHTS, CDR2 YDEGEE. The CDR3 contains 15 residues. The CDR3 coding sequence is TGTGCCAGCAGCTTGGCGGGACAGATCAATCAGCCCCAGCATTTT. It specifies CASSLAGQINQPQHF.

This clone was seen a single time. The J gene is TRBJ1-3, the V gene TRBV7-9; 7 nucleotides align to TRBD1. V dropped 4 bases and J dropped 2; count of bases not matched to a gene: 5. CDR1 and CDR2 from the germline V gene are SEHNR and FQNEAQ (reference sequence). The CDR3 is 15 residues long. The CDR3 DNA reads as TGTGCCAGCAGCTCACAGACAGGGCCTGGAAACACCATATATTTT. It is translated as CASSSQTGPGNTIYF.

V and J are TRBV5-1 and TRBJ1-5, with a weak D call TRBD1 (5 bases). Trimming took 1 base from V and 3 from J, leaving 8 bases between them. Germline V gives CDR1 SGHRS, CDR2 YFSETQ. This CDR3 has 14 amino acids. The CDR3 nucleotides are TGCGCCAGCAGCTTGACGGGGGACAATCAGCCCCAGCATTTT. Amino acid sequence: CASSLTGDNQPQHF.

This rearrangement joins TRBV14 to TRBJ1-1; possible D gene TRBD1, 5 bases. The CDR3 is made up of 13 amino acids. With 1 base removed from V and 12 bases from J, the gap between germline ends came to 15 bases. Germline V gene data show CDR1 as SGHDN and CDR2 as FVKESK. The CDR3 DNA is TGTGCCAGCAGCCAAGGGGAGGGGCTGGAGTCTTTCTTT. It translates to CASSQGEGLESFF. Drawing the rest from reference TRBV14 and TRBJ1-1, the complete variable domain is EAGVTQFPSHSVIEKGQTVTLRCDPISGHDNLYWYRRVMGKEIKFLLHFVKESKQDESGMPNNRFLAERTGGTYSTLKVQPAELEDSGVYFCASSQGEGLESFFGQGTRLTVV.

This clone appeared a few times. V and J are TRBV6-5 and TRBJ1-2, with TRBD1 matching over 7 bases. J gave up 3 bases and V 2 bases, and 3 bases lay outside the gene matches. The CDR3 sequence is 14 residues long. Per the germline V gene, CDR1 is MNHEY and CDR2 is SVGAGI. The CDR3 DNA sequence: TGTGCCAGCAGTTACGTAGGGGGCGACTATGGCTACACCTTC. Its protein is CASSYVGGDYGYTF.

This clone came up a few times. The V and J genes are TRBV28 and TRBJ2-2, with D maybe TRBD2 (6 bases). This CDR3 region has 15 residues. Trimming cost V 6 bases and J 0 bases, with 11 bases left between them. Germline CDR1 MDHEN, CDR2 SYDVKM. Written as DNA, the CDR3 is TGTGCCAGCAGAACGCCGGGAGCGAACACCGGGGAGCTGTTTTTT. This translates into CASRTPGANTGELFF.

The chain is built from TRBV19 and TRBJ1-1, with 8 positions matching TRBD1. The CDR3 consists of 17 residues. In germline, CDR1 is LNHDA, CDR2 SQIVND (reference sequence). After removal of 7 bases from V and 5 bases from J, the junction contained 18 bases not matched to a gene. CDR3 DNA sequence: TGTGCCAGTACCCCTGTGATGGACAGGGTTGTTGGGACTGAAGCTTTCTTT. Translation: CASTPVMDRVVGTEAFF.

DNA of the CDR3: TGTGCCTCCAGGGTCCAGCAAGAGACCCAGTACTTC. Translating gives CASRVQQETQYF. The chain combines TRBV2 with TRBJ2-5; possibly TRBD1 for D (5 bases). The CDR3 has 12 amino acids. Trimming left V 11 bases short and J 2 bases short, with 12 bases between. CDR1 is SNHLY, CDR2 FYNNEI, per germline.

This chain connects TRBV27 to TRBJ1-2; tentatively, D is TRBD1 (6 bases). Germline loops: CDR1 MNHEY, CDR2 SMNVEV (reference sequence). Trimming stripped 2 bases from V and 2 bases from J, with 12 bases between. The CDR3 contains 15 residues. CDR3 residues: CASSLNRVGNYGYTF. DNA for the CDR3: TGTGCCAGCAGTTTAAACAGGGTAGGGAACTATGGCTACACCTTC.

The chain links TRBV18 to TRBJ2-5; the D is unclear. The CDR3 runs 14 residues. Germline V gives CDR1 KGHSH, CDR2 LQKENI. The V and J ends lost 0 bases and 2 bases respectively, with 7 bases between them. This CDR3 reads CASSPPGSQETQYF. DNA of the CDR3: TGTGCCAGCTCACCACCGGGCAGTCAAGAGACCCAGTACTTC.

The chain joins TRBV29-1 to TRBJ2-2, with a possible D match to TRBD1 (5 bases). V gave up 4 bases and J gave up 7 bases, with 10 bases separating them. The length of the CDR3 is 12 residues. CDR1 is SQVTM and CDR2 is ANQGSEA in the germline V gene. The CDR3 protein is CSVAPQGGELFF. DNA of the CDR3: TGCAGCGTTGCCCCTCAGGGCGGGGAGCTGTTTTTT.

The V gene is TRBV19, the J gene TRBJ1-1; no reliable D call. V shed 2 bases and J shed 0 bases, with 10 bases lying between them. Germline-derived CDR1 and CDR2 are LNHDA and SQIVND (reference sequence). The CDR3 runs 15 residues. The CDR3 loop reads CASSIPAGMNTEAFF. The CDR3 DNA sequence: TGTGCCAGTAGTATACCGGCAGGAATGAACACTGAAGCTTTCTTT.

The chain carries TRBV27 and TRBJ2-7; D not certain. V was clipped by 8 bases and J by 7 bases, with 12 bases between them. Germline CDR1 and CDR2: MNHEY and SMNVEV (reference sequence). The CDR3 spans 11 residues. The CDR3 spells CASRLGWEQYF. The CDR3 DNA sequence: TGTGCCAGCCGCTTGGGCTGGGAGCAGTACTTC.

The rearrangement joins TRBV27 to TRBJ1-2; D might be TRBD1 (5 bases). V was pared by 3 bases and J by 7 bases, with 12 bases between. Germline CDR1 MNHEY, CDR2 SMNVEV (reference sequence). The CDR3 has 13 residues. The CDR3 is CASSLEGRGGYTF. CDR3 DNA: TGTGCCAGCAGTTTGGAGGGGCGGGGTGGCTACACCTTC.

This clone has more than one count but fewer than ten. This chain joins TRBV5-1 and TRBJ1-1; D gene uncertain. Trimming stripped 1 base from V and 4 bases from J, with 11 bases between. Germline CDR1 and CDR2: SGHRS and YFSETQ. CDR3 length: 14 residues. The CDR3 DNA follows: TGCGCCAGCAGCTTGAACAAAGGGAGCACTGAAGCTTTCTTT. It codes for CASSLNKGSTEAFF.

This clone is a singleton in its sample. The chain combines TRBV11-2 with TRBJ2-7; maybe TRBD1 (5 bases). Germline CDR1 is SGHAT and CDR2 is FQNNGV. There are 14 residues in the CDR3. The V gene lost 0 bases and the J gene lost 2 bases, with 8 bases spanning the gap. The CDR3 DNA reads TGTGCCAGCAGCTTAGATCCAGGGACCTACGAGCAGTACTTC. Translated, it gives CASSLDPGTYEQYF.

V usage is TRBV6-1 and J usage is TRBJ2-7; a weak D match, TRBD1 (5 bases). In germline, CDR1 is MNHNS, CDR2 SASEGT. This CDR3 has 13 amino acids. Trimming pared 4 bases from V and 0 bases from J, leaving 7 bases between. In DNA, the CDR3 is TGTGCCAGCAGTGCACAGGTCTCCTACGAGCAGTACTTC. It is translated as CASSAQVSYEQYF.

The V call is TRBV10-3, the J call TRBJ2-5, with 8 positions matching TRBD2. V was pared by 6 bases and J by 3 bases, with 9 bases of the junction left unmatched. The germline CDR1 and CDR2 sequences are ENHRY and SYGVKD. The CDR3 is 15 residues long. The CDR3 DNA follows: TGTGCCATCAGCCTGTCCGGGACTAGGGAAGAGACCCAGTACTTC. It specifies CAISLSGTREETQYF.